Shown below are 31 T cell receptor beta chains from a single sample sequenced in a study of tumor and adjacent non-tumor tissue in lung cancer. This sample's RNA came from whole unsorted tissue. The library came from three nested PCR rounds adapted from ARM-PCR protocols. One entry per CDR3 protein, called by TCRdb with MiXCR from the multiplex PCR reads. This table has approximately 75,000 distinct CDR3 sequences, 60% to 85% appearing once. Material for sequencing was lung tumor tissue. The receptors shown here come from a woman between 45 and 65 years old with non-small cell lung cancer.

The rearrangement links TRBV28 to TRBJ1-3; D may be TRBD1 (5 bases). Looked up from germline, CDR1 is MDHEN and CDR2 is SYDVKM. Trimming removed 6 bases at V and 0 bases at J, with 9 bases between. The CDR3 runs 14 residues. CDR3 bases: TGTGCCAGCAGGGGGGAATTCTCTGGAAACACCATATATTTT. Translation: CASRGEFSGNTIYF.

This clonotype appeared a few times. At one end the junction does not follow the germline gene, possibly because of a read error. The CDR3, as DNA: TGTGCCACCAGCCGAAACGGACGGGTTTCGGACTACACCTTC. Its protein is CATSRNGRVSDYTF. V and J are TRBV5-5 and TRBJ1-2; D call uncertain. CDR3 length: 14 amino acids. Per germline, CDR1 SGHKS and CDR2 YYEKEE (reference sequence).

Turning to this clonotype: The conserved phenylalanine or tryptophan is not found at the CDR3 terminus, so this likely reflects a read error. The chain's CDR3 is CTSSKVSGSSDEQYS. CDR3 nucleotide sequence: TGTACCAGCAGCAAGGTCAGCGGGAGTTCGGACGAGCAGTACTCC. V gene TRBV6-5 combines with J gene TRBJ2-7, with 8 nucleotides matching TRBD2. The CDR3 is made up of 15 amino acids. Germline-derived CDR1 and CDR2 are MNHEY and SVGAGI.

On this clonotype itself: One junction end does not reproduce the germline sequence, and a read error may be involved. CDR3 in DNA: TGTGCCAGCAGCCCGGCAGGATTCAGGTCCTCTAACTATGGCTATATCTTC. This encodes CASSPAGFRSSNYGYIF. This chain joins TRBV5-6 and TRBJ1-2; D not certain. CDR3 length: 17 residues. Germline V gene lookup returns CDR1 SGHDT and CDR2 YYEEEE.

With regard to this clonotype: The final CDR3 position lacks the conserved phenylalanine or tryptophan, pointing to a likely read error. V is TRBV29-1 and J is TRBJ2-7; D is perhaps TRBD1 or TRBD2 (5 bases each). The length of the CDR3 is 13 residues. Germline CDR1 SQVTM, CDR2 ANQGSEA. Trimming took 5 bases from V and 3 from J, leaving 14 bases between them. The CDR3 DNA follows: TGCAGCGTTTCCAGGGACCCCATCTACGAGCAGTACATC. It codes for CSVSRDPIYEQYI.

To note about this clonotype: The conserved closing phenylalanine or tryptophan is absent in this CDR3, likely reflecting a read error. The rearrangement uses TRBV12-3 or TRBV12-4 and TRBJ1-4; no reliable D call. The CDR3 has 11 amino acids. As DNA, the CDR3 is TGTGGCAGCGCATCTCTGGAAAAACTGTTTTCT. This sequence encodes CGSASLEKLFS.

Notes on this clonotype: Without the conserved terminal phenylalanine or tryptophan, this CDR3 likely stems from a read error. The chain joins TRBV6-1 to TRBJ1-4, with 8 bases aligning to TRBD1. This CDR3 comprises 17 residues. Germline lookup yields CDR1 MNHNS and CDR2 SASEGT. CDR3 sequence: CDSSDHLGGTGNEKLFL. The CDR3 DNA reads TGTGACAGCAGTGATCACCTCGGCGGGACAGGCAATGAAAAACTGTTTCTT.

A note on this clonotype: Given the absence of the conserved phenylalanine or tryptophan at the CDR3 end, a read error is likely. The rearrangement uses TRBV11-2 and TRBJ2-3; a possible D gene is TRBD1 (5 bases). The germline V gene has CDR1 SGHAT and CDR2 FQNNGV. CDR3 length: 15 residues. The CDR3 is CVSSPEQAYTDTQYY. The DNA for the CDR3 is TGTGTCAGCAGCCCGGAACAGGCGTACACAGATACGCAGTATTAT.

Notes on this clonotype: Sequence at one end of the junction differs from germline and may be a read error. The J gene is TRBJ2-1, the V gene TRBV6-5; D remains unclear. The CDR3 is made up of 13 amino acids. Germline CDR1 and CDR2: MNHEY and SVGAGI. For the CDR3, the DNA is TGTGTCAGCAGCACGACCTCCTACAATGAGCAGTTTTTC. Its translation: CVSSTTSYNEQFF.

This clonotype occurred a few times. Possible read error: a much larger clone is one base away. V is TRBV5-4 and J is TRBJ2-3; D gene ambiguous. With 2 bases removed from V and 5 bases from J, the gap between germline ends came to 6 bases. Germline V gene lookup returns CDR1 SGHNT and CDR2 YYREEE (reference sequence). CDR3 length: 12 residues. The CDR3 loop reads CASSLGIDTQYF. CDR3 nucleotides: TGTGCCAGCAGCTTAGGCATAGATACGCAGTATTTT.

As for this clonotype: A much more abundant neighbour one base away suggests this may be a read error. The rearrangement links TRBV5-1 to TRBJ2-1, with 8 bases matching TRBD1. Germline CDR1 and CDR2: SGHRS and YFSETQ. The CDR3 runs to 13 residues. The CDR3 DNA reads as TGCGCCAGCAGCGTAAGACAGGGGAATGAGCGGTTCTTC. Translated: CASSVRQGNERFF. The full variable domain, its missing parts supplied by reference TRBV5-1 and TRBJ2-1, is KAGVTQTPRYLIKTRGQQVTLSCSPISGHRSVSWYQQTPGQGLQFLFEYFSETQRNKGNFPGRFSGRQFSNSRSEMNVSTLELGDSALYLCASSVRQGNERFFGPGTRLTVL.

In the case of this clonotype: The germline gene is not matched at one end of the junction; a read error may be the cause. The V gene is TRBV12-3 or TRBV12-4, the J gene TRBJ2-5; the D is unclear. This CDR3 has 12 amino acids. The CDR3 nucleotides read TGTGCCAGCAGCGACCTGGGTGAGACCCAGCATTTC. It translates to CASSDLGETQHF.

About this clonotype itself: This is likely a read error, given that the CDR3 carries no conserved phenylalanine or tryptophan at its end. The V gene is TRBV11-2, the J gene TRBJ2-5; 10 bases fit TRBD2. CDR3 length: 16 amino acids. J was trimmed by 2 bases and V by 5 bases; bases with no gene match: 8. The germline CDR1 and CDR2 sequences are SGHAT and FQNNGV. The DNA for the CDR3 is TGTGCCAGCAGCACACAAGCGGGAGGGATTCAAGAGACCCAGTACCTC. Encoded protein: CASSTQAGGIQETQYL.

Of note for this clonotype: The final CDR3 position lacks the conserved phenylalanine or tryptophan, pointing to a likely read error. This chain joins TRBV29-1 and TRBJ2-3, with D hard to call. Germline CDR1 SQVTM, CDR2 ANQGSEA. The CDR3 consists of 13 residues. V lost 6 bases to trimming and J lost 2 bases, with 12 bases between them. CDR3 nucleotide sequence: TGCAGCGTAAGAATGGGTGTCACAGATACGCAGTATTCT. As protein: CSVRMGVTDTQYS.

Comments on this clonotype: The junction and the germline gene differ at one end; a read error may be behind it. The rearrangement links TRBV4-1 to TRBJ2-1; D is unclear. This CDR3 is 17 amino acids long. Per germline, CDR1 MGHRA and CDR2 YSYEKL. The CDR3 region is CASSLSSLYGSNNEKFF. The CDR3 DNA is TGCGCCAGCAGCCTTAGCTCATTGTACGGCTCCAACAATGAGAAGTTCTTC.

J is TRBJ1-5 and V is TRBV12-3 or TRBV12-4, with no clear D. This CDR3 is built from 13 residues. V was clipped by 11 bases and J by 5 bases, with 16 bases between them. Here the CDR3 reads CAGIPNTDQPQHF. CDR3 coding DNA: TGTGCCGGCATCCCAAACACCGATCAGCCCCAGCATTTT.

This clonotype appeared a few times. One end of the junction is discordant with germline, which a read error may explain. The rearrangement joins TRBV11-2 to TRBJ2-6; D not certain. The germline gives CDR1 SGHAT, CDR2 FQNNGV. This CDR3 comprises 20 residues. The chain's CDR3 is CASSIGARANHFSGTNVLTF. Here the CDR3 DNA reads TGTGCCAGCAGCATAGGAGCCCGGGCAAACCATTTCTCTGGGACCAACGTCCTGACTTTC.

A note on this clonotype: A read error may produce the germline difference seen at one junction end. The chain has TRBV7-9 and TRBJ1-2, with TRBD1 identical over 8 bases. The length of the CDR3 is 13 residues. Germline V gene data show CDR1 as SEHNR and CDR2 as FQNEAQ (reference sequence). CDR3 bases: TGTGCCATCAGCTTAGCAGGGGGCAGTGGCTACACGTTC. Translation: CAISLAGGSGYTF.

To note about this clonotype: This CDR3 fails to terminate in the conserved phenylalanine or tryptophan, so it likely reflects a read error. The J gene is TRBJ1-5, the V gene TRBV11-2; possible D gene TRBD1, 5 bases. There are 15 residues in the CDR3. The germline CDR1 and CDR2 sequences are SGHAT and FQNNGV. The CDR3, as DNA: TGTGCCAGTAGCTGGGACGGTTATATCAATCAGCCCCAGCATTTA. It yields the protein CASSWDGYINQPQHL.

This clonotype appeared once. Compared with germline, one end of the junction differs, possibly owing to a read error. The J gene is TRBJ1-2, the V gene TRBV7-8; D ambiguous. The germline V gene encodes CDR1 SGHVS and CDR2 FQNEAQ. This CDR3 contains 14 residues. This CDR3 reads CVSSLASVGYSYTF. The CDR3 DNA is TGTGTCAGCAGCCTAGCGTCGGTGGGCTATAGCTACACCTTC. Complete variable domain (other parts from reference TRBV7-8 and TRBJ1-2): GAGVSQSPRYKVAKRGQDVALRCDPISGHVSLFWYQQALGQGPEFLTYFQNEAQLDKSGLPSDRFFAERPEGSVSTLKIQRTQQEDSAVYLCVSSLASVGYSYTFGSGTRLTVV.

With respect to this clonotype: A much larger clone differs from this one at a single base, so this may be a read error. CDR3 sequence: CASRTDTGTSCYNEQFF. The CDR3 nucleotides are TGTGCCAGCAGGACGGACACCGGGACTAGCTGCTACAATGAGCAGTTCTTC. The V and J genes are TRBV28 and TRBJ2-1; TRBD2 agrees at 9 bases. CDR1 MDHEN and CDR2 SYDVKM come from the germline V gene. The CDR3 spans 17 residues. V shed 6 bases and J 3 bases; nucleotides not matched to a gene: 12.

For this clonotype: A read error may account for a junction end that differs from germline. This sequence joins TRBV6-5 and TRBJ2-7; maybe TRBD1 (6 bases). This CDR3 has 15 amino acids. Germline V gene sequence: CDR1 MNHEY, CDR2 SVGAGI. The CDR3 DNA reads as TGTGCCAGCGGTAAGCCCGGGACACCACCCTACGAGCAGTATTTC. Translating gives CASGKPGTPPYEQYF.

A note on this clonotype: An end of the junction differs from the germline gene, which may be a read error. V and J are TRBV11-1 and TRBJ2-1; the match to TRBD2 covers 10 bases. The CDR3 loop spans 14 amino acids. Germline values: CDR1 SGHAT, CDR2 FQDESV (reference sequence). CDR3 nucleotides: TGTGCCTGCAGCTCAGGTCTAGCGGGAGTGTTGCAGTTCTTC. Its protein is CACSSGLAGVLQFF.

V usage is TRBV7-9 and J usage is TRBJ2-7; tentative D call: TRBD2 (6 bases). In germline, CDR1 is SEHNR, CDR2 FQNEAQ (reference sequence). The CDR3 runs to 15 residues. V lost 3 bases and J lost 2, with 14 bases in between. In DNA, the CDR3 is TGTGCCAGCAGCTTCGGAGGGCCGGGGCCCTACGAGCAGTACTTC. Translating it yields CASSFGGPGPYEQYF. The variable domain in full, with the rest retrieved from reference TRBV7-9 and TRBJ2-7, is DTGVSQNPRHKITKRGQNVTFRCDPISEHNRLYWYRQTLGQGPEFLTYFQNEAQLEKSRLLSDRFSAERPKGSFSTLEIQRTEQGDSAMYLCASSFGGPGPYEQYFGPGTRLTVT.

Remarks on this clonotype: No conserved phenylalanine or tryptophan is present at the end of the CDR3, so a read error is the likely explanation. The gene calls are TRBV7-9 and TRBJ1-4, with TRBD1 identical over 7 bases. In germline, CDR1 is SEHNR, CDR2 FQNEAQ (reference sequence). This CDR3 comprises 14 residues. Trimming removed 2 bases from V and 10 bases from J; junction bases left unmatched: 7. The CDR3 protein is CASSLTGQDGKLFI. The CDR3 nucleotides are TGTGCCAGCAGCTTAACTGGACAGGATGGAAAACTGTTTATT.

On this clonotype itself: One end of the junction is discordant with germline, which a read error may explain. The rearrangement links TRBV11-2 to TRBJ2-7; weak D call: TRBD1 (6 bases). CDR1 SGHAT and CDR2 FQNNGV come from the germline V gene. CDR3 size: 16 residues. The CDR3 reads CAGSAAGTRDSYEQYF. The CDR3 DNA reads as TGTGCCGGCAGCGCCGCTGGGACAAGGGACTCCTACGAGCAGTACTTC.

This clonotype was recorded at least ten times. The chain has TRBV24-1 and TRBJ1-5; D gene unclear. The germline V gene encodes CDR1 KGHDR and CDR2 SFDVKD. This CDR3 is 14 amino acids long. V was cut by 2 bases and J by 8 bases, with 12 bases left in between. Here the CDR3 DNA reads TGTGCCACCAGTGATTCTGACGGGCCGGAGCCCCAGCATTTT. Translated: CATSDSDGPEPQHF.

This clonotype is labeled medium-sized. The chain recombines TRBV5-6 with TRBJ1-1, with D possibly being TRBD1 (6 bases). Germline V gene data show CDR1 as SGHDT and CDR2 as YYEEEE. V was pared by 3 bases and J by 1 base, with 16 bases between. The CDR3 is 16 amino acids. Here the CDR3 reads CASSWGPGQANTEAFF. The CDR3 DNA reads TGTGCCAGCAGCTGGGGGCCAGGTCAAGCGAACACTGAAGCTTTCTTT.

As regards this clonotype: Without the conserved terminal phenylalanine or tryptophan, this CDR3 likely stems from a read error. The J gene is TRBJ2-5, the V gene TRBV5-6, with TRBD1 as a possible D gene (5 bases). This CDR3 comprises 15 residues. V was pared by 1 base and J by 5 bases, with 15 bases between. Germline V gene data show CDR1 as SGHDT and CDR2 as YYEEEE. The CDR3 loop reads CASSLRTWMGETQYL. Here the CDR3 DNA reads TGTGCCAGCAGCTTGCGGACATGGATGGGGGAGACCCAGTACTTA.

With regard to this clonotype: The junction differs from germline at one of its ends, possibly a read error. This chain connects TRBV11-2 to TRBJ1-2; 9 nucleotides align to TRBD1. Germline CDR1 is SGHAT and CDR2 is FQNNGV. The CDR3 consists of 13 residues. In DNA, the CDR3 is TGCGCCAGCAGCACAGACAGGGGGGATGACTACACCTTC. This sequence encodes CASSTDRGDDYTF.

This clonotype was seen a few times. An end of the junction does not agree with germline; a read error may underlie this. The CDR3 nucleotides are TGCTGCGTTGCGGACGGGAGACGTACTGGGGAGTTGTTTTTT. Translating it yields CCVADGRRTGELFF. This rearrangement joins TRBV29-1 to TRBJ2-2, with D perhaps TRBD2 (6 bases). CDR3 size: 14 residues. The V gene's germline CDR1 is SQVTM and CDR2 ANQGSEA.